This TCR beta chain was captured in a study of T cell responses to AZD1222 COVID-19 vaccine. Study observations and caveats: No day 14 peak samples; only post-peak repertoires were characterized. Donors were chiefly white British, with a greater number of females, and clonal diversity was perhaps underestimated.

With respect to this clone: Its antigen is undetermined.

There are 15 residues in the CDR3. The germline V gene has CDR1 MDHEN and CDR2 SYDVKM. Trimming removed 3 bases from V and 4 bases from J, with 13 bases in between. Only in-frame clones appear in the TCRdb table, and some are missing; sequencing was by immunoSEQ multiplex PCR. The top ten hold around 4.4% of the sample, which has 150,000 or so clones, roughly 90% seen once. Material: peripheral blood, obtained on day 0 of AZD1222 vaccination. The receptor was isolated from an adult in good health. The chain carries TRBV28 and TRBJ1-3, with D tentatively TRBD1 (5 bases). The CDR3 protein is CASSFLGVTGNTIYF. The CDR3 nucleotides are TGTGCCAGCAGTTTTCTAGGGGTAACAGGAAACACCATATATTTT.